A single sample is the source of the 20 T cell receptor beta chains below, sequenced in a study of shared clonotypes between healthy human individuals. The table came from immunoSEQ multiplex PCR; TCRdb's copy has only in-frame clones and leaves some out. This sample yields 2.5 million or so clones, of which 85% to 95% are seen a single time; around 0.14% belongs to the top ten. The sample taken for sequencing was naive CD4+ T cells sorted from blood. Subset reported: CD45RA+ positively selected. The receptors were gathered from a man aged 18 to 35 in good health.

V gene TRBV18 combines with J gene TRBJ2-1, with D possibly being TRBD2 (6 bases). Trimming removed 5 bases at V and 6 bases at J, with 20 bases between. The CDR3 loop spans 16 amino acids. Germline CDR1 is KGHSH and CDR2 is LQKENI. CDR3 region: CASSIQLAPGRNEQFF. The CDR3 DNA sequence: TGTGCCAGCTCAATCCAACTAGCTCCCGGACGCAATGAGCAGTTCTTC. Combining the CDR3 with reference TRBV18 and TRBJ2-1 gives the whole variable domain NAGVMQNPRHLVRRRGQEARLRCSPMKGHSHVYWYRQLPEEGLKFMVYLQKENIIDESGMPKERFSAEFPKEGPSILRIQQVVRGDSAAYFCASSIQLAPGRNEQFFGPGTRLTVL.

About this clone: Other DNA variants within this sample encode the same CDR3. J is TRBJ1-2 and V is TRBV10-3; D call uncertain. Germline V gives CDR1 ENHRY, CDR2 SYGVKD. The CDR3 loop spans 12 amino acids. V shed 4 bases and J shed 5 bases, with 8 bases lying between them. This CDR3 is CAISGGSYGYTF. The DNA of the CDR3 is TGTGCCATCAGTGGGGGATCTTATGGCTACACCTTC.

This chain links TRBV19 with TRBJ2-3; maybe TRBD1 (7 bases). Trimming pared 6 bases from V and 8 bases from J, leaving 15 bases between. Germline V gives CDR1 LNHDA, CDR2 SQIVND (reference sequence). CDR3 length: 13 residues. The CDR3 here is CASSLTGRGTQYF. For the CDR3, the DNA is TGTGCCAGTAGCCTGACAGGGCGGGGTACGCAGTATTTT. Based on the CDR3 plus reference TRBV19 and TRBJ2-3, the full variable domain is DGGITQSPKYLFRKEGQNVTLSCEQNLNHDAMYWYRQDPGQGLRLIYYSQIVNDFQKGDIAEGYSVSREKKESFPLTVTSAQKNPTAFYLCASSLTGRGTQYFGPGTRLTVL.

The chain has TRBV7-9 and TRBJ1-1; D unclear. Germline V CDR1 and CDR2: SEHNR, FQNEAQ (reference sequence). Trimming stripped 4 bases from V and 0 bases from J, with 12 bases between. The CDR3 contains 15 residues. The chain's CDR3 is CASSSNSALNTEAFF. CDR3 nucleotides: TGTGCCAGCAGCTCGAACAGCGCTTTGAACACTGAAGCTTTCTTT.

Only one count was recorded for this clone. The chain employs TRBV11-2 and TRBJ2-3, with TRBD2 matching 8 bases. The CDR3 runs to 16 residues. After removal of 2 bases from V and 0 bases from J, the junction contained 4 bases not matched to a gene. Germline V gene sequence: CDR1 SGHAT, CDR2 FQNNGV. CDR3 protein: CASSLWASGSTDTQYF. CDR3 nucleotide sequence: TGTGCCAGCAGCTTATGGGCTAGCGGGAGCACAGATACGCAGTATTTT.

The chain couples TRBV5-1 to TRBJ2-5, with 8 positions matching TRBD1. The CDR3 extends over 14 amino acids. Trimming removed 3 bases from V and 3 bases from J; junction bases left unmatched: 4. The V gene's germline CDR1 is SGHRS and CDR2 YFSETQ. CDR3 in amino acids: CASSSDRAKETQYF. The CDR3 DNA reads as TGCGCCAGCAGCTCGGACAGGGCGAAAGAGACCCAGTACTTC.

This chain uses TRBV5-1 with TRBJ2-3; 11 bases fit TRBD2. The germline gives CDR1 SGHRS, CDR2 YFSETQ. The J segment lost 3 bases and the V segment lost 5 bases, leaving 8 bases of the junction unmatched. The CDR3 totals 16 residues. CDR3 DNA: TGCGCCAGCAGAGATGGGACTAGCGGTTTGACAGATACGCAGTATTTT. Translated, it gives CASRDGTSGLTDTQYF.

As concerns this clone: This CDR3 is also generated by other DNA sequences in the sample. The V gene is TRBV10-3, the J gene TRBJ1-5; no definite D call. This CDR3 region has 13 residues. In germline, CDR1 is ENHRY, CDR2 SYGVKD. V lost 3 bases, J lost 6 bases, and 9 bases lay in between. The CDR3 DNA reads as TGTGCCATCAGTGAAGACCCCGGTCAGCCCCAGCATTTT. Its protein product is CAISEDPGQPQHF.

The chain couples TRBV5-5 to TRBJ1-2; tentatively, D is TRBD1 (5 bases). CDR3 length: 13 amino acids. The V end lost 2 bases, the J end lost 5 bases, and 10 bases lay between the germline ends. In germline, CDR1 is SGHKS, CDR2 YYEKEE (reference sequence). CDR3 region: CASSLQVQYGYTF. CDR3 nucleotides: TGTGCCAGCAGCTTACAGGTGCAATATGGCTACACCTTC.

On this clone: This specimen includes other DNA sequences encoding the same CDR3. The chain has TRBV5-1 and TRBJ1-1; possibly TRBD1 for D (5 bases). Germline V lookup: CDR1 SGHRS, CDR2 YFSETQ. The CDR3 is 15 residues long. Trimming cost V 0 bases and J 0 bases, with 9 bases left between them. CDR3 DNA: TGCGCCAGCAGCTTGGGCGGGACGGTGAACACTGAAGCTTTCTTT. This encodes CASSLGGTVNTEAFF.

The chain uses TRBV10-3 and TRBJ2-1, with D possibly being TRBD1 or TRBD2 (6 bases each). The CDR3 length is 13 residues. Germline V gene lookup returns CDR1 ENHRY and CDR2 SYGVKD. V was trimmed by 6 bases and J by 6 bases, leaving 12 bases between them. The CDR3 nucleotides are TGTGCCATCAGACCGGGGGCATCCAATGAGCAGTTCTTC. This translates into CAIRPGASNEQFF.

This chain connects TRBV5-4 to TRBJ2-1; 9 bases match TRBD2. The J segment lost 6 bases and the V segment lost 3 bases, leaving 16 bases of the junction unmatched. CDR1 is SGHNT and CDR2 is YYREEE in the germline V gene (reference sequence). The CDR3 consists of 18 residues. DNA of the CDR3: TGTGCCAGCAGCTCCGAGGATGCGGGAGGGCTTTTGGGCAATGAGCAGTTCTTC. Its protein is CASSSEDAGGLLGNEQFF.

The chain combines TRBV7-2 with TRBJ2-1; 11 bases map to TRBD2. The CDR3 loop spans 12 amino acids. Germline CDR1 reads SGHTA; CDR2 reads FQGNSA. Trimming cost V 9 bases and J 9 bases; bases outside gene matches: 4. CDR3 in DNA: TGTGCCAGTAGCGGGAGGGTTGGTGAGCAGTTCTTC. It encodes CASSGRVGEQFF.

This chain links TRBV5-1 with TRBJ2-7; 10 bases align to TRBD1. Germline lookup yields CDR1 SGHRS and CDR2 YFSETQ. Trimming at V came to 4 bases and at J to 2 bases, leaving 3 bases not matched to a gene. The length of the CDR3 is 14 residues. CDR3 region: CASSAGTGAYEQYF. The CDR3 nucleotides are TGCGCCAGCAGCGCCGGGACAGGGGCCTACGAGCAGTACTTC. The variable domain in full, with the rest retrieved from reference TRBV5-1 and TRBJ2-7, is KAGVTQTPRYLIKTRGQQVTLSCSPISGHRSVSWYQQTPGQGLQFLFEYFSETQRNKGNFPGRFSGRQFSNSRSEMNVSTLELGDSALYLCASSAGTGAYEQYFGPGTRLTVT.

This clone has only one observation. For the CDR3, the DNA is TGTGCCAGCAGTTACTCCTTGGGGGGGTCCTACGAGCAGTACTTC. It is translated as CASSYSLGGSYEQYF. V is TRBV6-5 and J is TRBJ2-7, with 7 bases aligning to TRBD2. There are 15 residues in the CDR3. The V and J ends lost 0 bases and 1 base, in that order; junction bases with no gene match: 3. Germline CDR1 and CDR2: MNHEY and SVGAGI.

CDR3 DNA: TGTGCCAGCAGCATCGGACAAGCCCTTAGCACAGATACGCAGTATTTT. Amino acid sequence: CASSIGQALSTDTQYF. This rearrangement joins TRBV11-2 to TRBJ2-3, with TRBD1 as a possible D gene (5 bases). Germline V gives CDR1 SGHAT, CDR2 FQNNGV. This CDR3 is 16 amino acids long. The ends were cut back, 5 bases at V and 0 bases at J, with 15 bases in the middle. Looking up the rest from reference TRBV11-2 and TRBJ2-3 gives the full variable domain: EAGVAQSPRYKIIEKRQSVAFWCNPISGHATLYWYQQILGQGPKLLIQFQNNGVVDDSQLPKDRFSAERLKGVDSTLKIQPAKLEDSAVYLCASSIGQALSTDTQYFGPGTRLTVL.

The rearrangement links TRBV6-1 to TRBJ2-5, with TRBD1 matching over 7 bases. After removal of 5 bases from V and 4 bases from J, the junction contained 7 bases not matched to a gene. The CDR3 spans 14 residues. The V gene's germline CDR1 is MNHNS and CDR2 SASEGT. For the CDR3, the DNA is TGTGCCAGCAGTCAAGTCGGGACAGTAGAGACCCAGTACTTC. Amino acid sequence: CASSQVGTVETQYF.

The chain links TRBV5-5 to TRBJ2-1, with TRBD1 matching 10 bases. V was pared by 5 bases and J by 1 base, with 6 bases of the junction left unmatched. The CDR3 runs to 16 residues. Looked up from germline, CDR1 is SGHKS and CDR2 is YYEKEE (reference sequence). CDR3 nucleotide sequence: TGTGCCAGCAGTCGGGCGGGACAGGGGTCCTACAATGAGCAGTTCTTC. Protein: CASSRAGQGSYNEQFF.

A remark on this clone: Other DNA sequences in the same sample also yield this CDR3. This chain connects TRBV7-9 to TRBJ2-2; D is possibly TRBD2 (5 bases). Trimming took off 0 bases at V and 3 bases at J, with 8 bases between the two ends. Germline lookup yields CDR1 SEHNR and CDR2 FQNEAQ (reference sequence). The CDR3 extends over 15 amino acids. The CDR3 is CASSLAGVDTGELFF. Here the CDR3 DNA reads TGTGCCAGCAGCTTAGCGGGAGTGGACACCGGGGAGCTGTTTTTT.

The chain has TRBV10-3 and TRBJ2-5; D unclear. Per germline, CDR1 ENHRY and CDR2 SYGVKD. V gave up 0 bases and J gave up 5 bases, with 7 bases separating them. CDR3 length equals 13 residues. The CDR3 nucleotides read TGTGCCATCAGTGAGTCCTGGACGGAGACCCAGTACTTC. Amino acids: CAISESWTETQYF.